The rows below give T cell receptor beta chains drawn from one sample of a study of blood T cell repertoires in COVID-19. Sequenced by immunoSEQ multiplex PCR; TCRdb stores in-frame clones only, minus some. The table lists about 210,000 clones, 65% to 85% of them singletons. The sample comprised peripheral blood. The receptors derive from a man between 50 and 59 years old with active or convalescent COVID-19. CDR3s include the opening cysteine and the closing phenylalanine or tryptophan. The D gene is left open where the match is weak. Clone size, where shown, is once, few, many, or a class for clones that have expanded.

v_call,d_call,clone_size,j_call,cdr3_aa,cdr3_nt
TRBV19,TRBD1,few,TRBJ2-7,CASSISGTASYEQYF,TGTGCCAGTAGTATCTCCGGGACAGCCTCCTACGAGCAGTACTTC
TRBV30,.,.,TRBJ2-7,CAWSSHGGTGSEQYF,TGTGCCTGGAGTTCCCACGGGGGTACGGGGTCCGAGCAGTACTTC
TRBV28,.,.,TRBJ1-5,CASRQGGQPQHF,TGTGCCAGCAGACAGGGTGGTCAGCCCCAGCATTTT
TRBV19,TRBD1,.,TRBJ1-5,CASSGAGGTNQPQHF,TGTGCCAGTAGTGGTGCAGGGGGTACAAATCAGCCCCAGCATTTT
TRBV2,.,.,TRBJ1-3,CASSRGRGGALSGNTIYF,TGTGCCAGCAGTCGGGGTCGCGGGGGGGCGCTTAGTGGAAACACCATATATTTT
TRBV2,.,.,TRBJ1-2,CASSETGKGYGYTF,TGTGCCAGCAGTGAAACAGGGAAGGGCTATGGCTACACCTTC
TRBV25-1,.,.,TRBJ1-1,CASRSRRGGDIDTEAFF,TGTGCCAGCCGATCCCGAAGAGGAGGGGATATCGACACTGAAGCTTTCTTT
TRBV28,TRBD1,.,TRBJ1-3,CASALPQGAGNTIYF,TGTGCCAGCGCACTTCCTCAGGGGGCCGGAAACACCATATATTTT
TRBV27,.,.,TRBJ1-1,CASSLGVFRTNTEAFF,TGTGCCAGCAGCCTCGGGGTTTTTCGTACGAACACTGAAGCTTTCTTT
TRBV28,.,.,TRBJ2-7,CASRKYSGNSYEQYF,TGTGCCAGCAGAAAGTATAGCGGAAACTCCTACGAGCAGTACTTC
TRBV10-3,.,once,TRBJ2-7,CAISYGTLEQYF,TGTGCCATCAGCTACGGGACACTCGAGCAGTACTTC
TRBV5-5,.,.,TRBJ1-1,CASSLGTGGAFF,TGTGCCAGCAGCTTGGGGACGGGGGGAGCTTTCTTT
TRBV28,.,.,TRBJ1-5,CASSLPGSNQPQHF,TGTGCCAGCTCGTTACCGGGGTCTAATCAGCCCCAGCATTTT
TRBV18,.,.,TRBJ1-2,CASSPDGDTSYGYTF,TGTGCCAGCTCACCAGATGGGGACACGTCCTATGGCTACACCTTC
TRBV5-1,.,.,TRBJ1-2,CASSLAQGISSGYTF,TGCGCCAGCAGCTTGGCTCAGGGGATCTCTTCTGGCTACACCTTC
TRBV25-1,TRBD1,.,TRBJ1-4,CASRTGVNEKLFF,TGTGCCAGCAGGACAGGGGTTAATGAAAAACTGTTTTTT
TRBV3-1/TRBV3-2,.,.,TRBJ2-7,CASSQVAGSEQYF,TGTGCCAGCAGCCAAGTTGCCGGGTCCGAGCAGTACTTC
TRBV5-4,.,.,TRBJ2-2,CASSLGGRGTGELFF,TGTGCCAGCAGCTTGGGAGGCAGGGGAACCGGGGAGCTGTTTTTT
TRBV5-1,TRBD2,.,TRBJ2-1,CASSGPGLAGIYNEQFF,TGCGCCAGCAGTGGACCGGGACTAGCGGGGATATACAATGAGCAGTTCTTC